This T cell receptor beta chain appears in the sequencing data of a study of early T cells in non-severe SARS-CoV-2 infection. Study-level background: Bulk RNA from unsorted whole blood was sequenced; chains were unpaired. Whole-study results and caveats: VDJdb matches were skewed toward anti-spike CD8 T cell responses.

The CDR3 consists of 17 residues. Germline assignment: CDR1 MNHEY and CDR2 SVGEGT. Trimming pared 0 bases from V and 4 bases from J, leaving 16 bases between. Individual cDNA molecules carried attached unique molecular identifiers. MiXCR, applied by TCRdb to the 5' RACE reads, yields one record per CDR3 protein. This table holds 50,000 to 60,000 distinct CDR3 sequences, 6.6% found once. At least ten counts were recorded for this clonotype. The antigen is undetermined. The source is an adult who was a healthcare worker with PCR-confirmed SARS-CoV-2 infection or an uninfected control (not recorded which). Sample: whole blood, taken at baseline. The chain couples TRBV6-2 or TRBV6-3 to TRBJ2-1, with D perhaps matching TRBD1 (5 bases). CDR3 residues: CASSYSKDSPGYNEQFF. In nucleotides, the CDR3 is TGTGCCAGCAGTTACTCTAAAGACAGCCCGGGTTACAATGAGCAGTTCTTC.